A single sample gave rise to the 17 T cell receptor beta chains below, sequenced in a study of CD8+ T cells in alopecia areata. cDNA prepared by RNA extraction and subsequent reverse transcription served as the template for sequencing. The assay was immunoSEQ multiplex PCR, and TCRdb's table has in-frame clones only and misses some. This table has over 120,000 clones, roughly 61% appearing once. The source material was CD4+ T cells sorted from blood, sampled at week 0. These receptors all stem from a human donor with alopecia areata.

This clone was seen only once. The chain joins TRBV7-9 to TRBJ2-6; 7 positions agree with TRBD1. The CDR3 is 17 amino acids. Losses at the gene ends were 6 bases for V and 8 bases for J; bases not matched to a gene: 16. CDR1 and CDR2 from the germline V gene are SEHNR and FQNEAQ (reference sequence). The CDR3: CASRDGTAKLWTNVLTF. CDR3 nucleotide sequence: TGTGCCAGCAGAGACGGGACAGCGAAACTCTGGACCAACGTCCTGACTTTC.

The chain carries TRBV10-3 and TRBJ1-6, with D possibly TRBD1 on 5 matching bases. V dropped 10 bases and J dropped 10 bases, with 17 bases sitting between them. Germline CDR1 and CDR2: ENHRY and SYGVKD. The CDR3 has 13 residues. For the CDR3, the DNA is TGTGCCACGGCCGGCAGGGTCGAGTCACCCCTCCACTTT. It specifies CATAGRVESPLHF.

This clone was recorded a few times. The chain employs TRBV29-1 and TRBJ2-2; unclear D gene. Trimming removed 7 bases from V and 5 bases from J, with 11 bases in between. Germline-derived CDR1 and CDR2 are SQVTM and ANQGSEA. The CDR3 runs to 12 residues. CDR3 protein: CSGGIRTGELFF. Here the CDR3 DNA reads TGCAGCGGGGGTATACGAACCGGGGAGCTGTTTTTT.

The chain joins TRBV7-2 to TRBJ2-1, with 9 bases aligning to TRBD2. The germline V gene has CDR1 SGHTA and CDR2 FQGNSA. CDR3 length: 15 residues. The V gene end was trimmed by 1 base and the J gene end by 6 bases; junction bases not matched to a gene: 4. The CDR3 is CASSLVGTSRNEQFF. CDR3 nucleotide sequence: TGTGCCAGCAGCTTAGTTGGGACTAGCCGCAATGAGCAGTTCTTC.

This clone was picked up one time. This chain links TRBV11-2 with TRBJ1-1, with a tentative D call TRBD1 (6 bases). V dropped 5 bases and J dropped 4 bases, with 23 bases sitting between them. The V gene's germline CDR1 is SGHAT and CDR2 FQNNGV. The CDR3 covers 17 residues. The CDR3 bases are TGTGCCAGCAGCCTAGTGGGGCAGGGGAGGGATAGCACTGAAGCTTTCTTT. Translation gives CASSLVGQGRDSTEAFF.

In this sample, this clone turned up a few times. This chain links TRBV5-1 with TRBJ2-1; 7 bases fit TRBD1. This CDR3 has 16 amino acids. The V segment lost 4 bases and the J segment 7 bases; nucleotides outside the gene matches: 14. CDR1 and CDR2 (germline): SGHRS, YFSETQ. As DNA, the CDR3 is TGCGCCAGCAGCCAAACTGCCCCAGGGGGTTGGAATGAGCAGTTCTTC. This translates into CASSQTAPGGWNEQFF.

This clone was recorded a few times. The chain joins TRBV7-2 to TRBJ2-7; TRBD1 matches at 8 bases. The CDR3 extends over 15 amino acids. The V gene's germline CDR1 is SGHTA and CDR2 FQGNSA. V trimming: 5 bases; J trimming: 6 bases; junction bases outside the gene matches: 12. In nucleotides, the CDR3 is TGTGCCAGCAGCACCTACAGGACAGGGAACGGCGAGCAGTACTTC. This encodes CASSTYRTGNGEQYF.

This chain connects TRBV5-4 to TRBJ2-2, with D perhaps matching TRBD1 or TRBD2 (5 bases each). Germline CDR1 reads SGHNT; CDR2 reads YYREEE (reference sequence). V was cut by 6 bases and J by 3 bases, with 15 bases left in between. This CDR3 contains 15 residues. The DNA of the CDR3 is TGTGCCAGCACCACCGGGACCCCGTACACCGGGGAGCTGTTTTTT. Encoded protein: CASTTGTPYTGELFF. Based on the CDR3 plus reference TRBV5-4 and TRBJ2-2, the full variable domain is ETGVTQSPTHLIKTRGQQVTLRCSSQSGHNTVSWYQQALGQGPQFIFQYYREEENGRGNFPPRFSGLQFPNYSSELNVNALELDDSALYLCASTTGTPYTGELFFGEGSRLTVL.

The gene calls are TRBV30 and TRBJ2-6; D is unresolved. Trimming took off 1 base at V and 4 bases at J, with 11 bases between the two ends. The CDR3 sequence is 15 residues long. In germline, CDR1 is GTSNPN, CDR2 SVGIG (reference sequence). The CDR3 protein is CAWSDGVVGANVLTF. DNA of the CDR3: TGTGCCTGGAGTGACGGTGTTGTGGGGGCCAACGTCCTGACTTTC.

The rearrangement links TRBV6-5 to TRBJ2-1; D gene uncertain. CDR3 length equals 15 residues. Trimming left V 5 bases short and J 8 bases short, with 19 bases between. CDR1 is MNHEY, CDR2 SVGAGI, per germline. The chain's CDR3 is CASSRQSWSRDEQFF. The CDR3 DNA is TGTGCCAGCAGTCGTCAGAGTTGGTCACGCGATGAGCAGTTCTTC.

J is TRBJ1-4 and V is TRBV2; unclear D gene. In germline, CDR1 is SNHLY, CDR2 FYNNEI. This CDR3 spans 12 amino acids. The V gene lost 3 bases and the J gene lost 12 bases, with 11 bases spanning the gap. DNA for the CDR3: TGTGCCAGCAGTGAGAACGGGCGGCAACTGTTTTTT. The encoded protein is CASSENGRQLFF. Looking up the rest from reference TRBV2 and TRBJ1-4 gives the full variable domain: EPEVTQTPSHQVTQMGQEVILRCVPISNHLYFYWYRQILGQKVEFLVSFYNNEISEKSEIFDDQFSVERPDGSNFTLKIRSTKLEDSAMYFCASSENGRQLFFGSGTQLSVL.

The chain carries TRBV27 and TRBJ2-2; D not resolved. There are 12 residues in the CDR3. Germline V gene lookup returns CDR1 MNHEY and CDR2 SMNVEV (reference sequence). V dropped 8 bases and J dropped 5 bases, with 9 bases sitting between them. CDR3 region: CASAPRTGELFF. The CDR3 DNA follows: TGTGCCAGCGCGCCCCGTACCGGGGAGCTGTTTTTT.

This chain joins TRBV6-5 and TRBJ1-1; the D is unclear. Germline V lookup: CDR1 MNHEY, CDR2 SVGAGI. The CDR3 contains 10 residues. Trimming cost V 10 bases and J 11 bases, with 14 bases left between them. The CDR3 spells CATRLALAFF. For the CDR3, the DNA is TGTGCCACGCGACTGGCTCTTGCTTTCTTT.

The gene calls are TRBV29-1 and TRBJ1-6; D ambiguous. CDR1 and CDR2 from the germline V gene are SQVTM and ANQGSEA. V lost 5 bases and J lost 7, with 12 bases in between. This CDR3 region has 13 residues. CDR3 region: CSVRETANSPLHF. The DNA of the CDR3 is TGCAGCGTTCGAGAGACGGCGAATTCACCCCTCCACTTT.

The chain couples TRBV7-2 to TRBJ2-5; the D gene is possibly TRBD1 (5 bases). The CDR3 runs 13 residues. CDR1 and CDR2 (germline): SGHTA, FQGNSA. V shed 3 bases and J shed 5 bases, with 10 bases lying between them. The CDR3 loop is CASSFQGRETQYF. The CDR3 nucleotides read TGTGCCAGCAGCTTTCAGGGTCGGGAGACCCAGTACTTC.

The gene calls are TRBV9 and TRBJ1-2; 10 nucleotides agree with TRBD1. J gave up 4 bases and V 4 bases, and 16 bases lay outside the gene matches. The CDR3 extends over 18 amino acids. Germline V gene sequence: CDR1 SGDLS, CDR2 YYNGEE. CDR3 in amino acids: CASSPDPLGTGVFYGYTF. The CDR3 DNA follows: TGTGCCAGCAGCCCCGACCCGTTAGGGACAGGGGTCTTCTATGGCTACACCTTC.

DNA of the CDR3: TGTGCCTGGAGTGCTACACGCCGGGACGCTAGAAGTTATGGCTACACCTTC. Amino acids: CAWSATRRDARSYGYTF. The chain joins TRBV30 to TRBJ1-2, with D possibly matching TRBD1 (5 bases). The V gene's germline CDR1 is GTSNPN and CDR2 SVGIG (reference sequence). The CDR3 is 17 residues long. V lost 1 base, J lost 5 bases, and 23 bases lay in between.